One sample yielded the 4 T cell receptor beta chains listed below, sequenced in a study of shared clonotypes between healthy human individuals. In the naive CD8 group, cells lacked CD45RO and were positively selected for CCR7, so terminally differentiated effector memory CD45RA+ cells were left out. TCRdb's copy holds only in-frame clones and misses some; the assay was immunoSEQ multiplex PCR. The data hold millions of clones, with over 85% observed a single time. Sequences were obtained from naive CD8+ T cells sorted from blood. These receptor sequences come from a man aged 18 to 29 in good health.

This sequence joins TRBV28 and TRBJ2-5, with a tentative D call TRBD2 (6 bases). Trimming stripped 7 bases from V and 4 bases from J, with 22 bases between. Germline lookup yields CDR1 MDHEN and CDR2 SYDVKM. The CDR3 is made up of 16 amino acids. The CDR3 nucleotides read TGTGCCAGCACCTGGGGGGTAAGCTCTACCAGAGAGACCCAGTACTTC. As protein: CASTWGVSSTRETQYF. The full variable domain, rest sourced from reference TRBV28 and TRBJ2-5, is DVKVTQSSRYLVKRTGEKVFLECVQDMDHENMFWYRQDPGLGLRLIYFSYDVKMKEKGDIPEGYSVSREKKERFSLILESASTNQTSMYLCASTWGVSSTRETQYFGPGTRLLVL.

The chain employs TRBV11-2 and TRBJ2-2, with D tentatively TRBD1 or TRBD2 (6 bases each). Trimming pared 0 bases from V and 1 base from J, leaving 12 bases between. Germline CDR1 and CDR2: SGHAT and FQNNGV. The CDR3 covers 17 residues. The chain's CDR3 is CASSLDIGGWNTGELFF. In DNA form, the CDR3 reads TGTGCCAGCAGCTTAGATATAGGGGGGTGGAACACCGGGGAGCTGTTTTTT.

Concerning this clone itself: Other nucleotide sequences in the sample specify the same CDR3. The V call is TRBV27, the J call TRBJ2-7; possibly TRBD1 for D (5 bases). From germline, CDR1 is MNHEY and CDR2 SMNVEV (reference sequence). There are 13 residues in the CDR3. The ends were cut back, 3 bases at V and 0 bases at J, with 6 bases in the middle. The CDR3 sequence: CASSLGPSYEQYF. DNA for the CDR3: TGTGCCAGCAGTTTGGGGCCCTCCTACGAGCAGTACTTC.

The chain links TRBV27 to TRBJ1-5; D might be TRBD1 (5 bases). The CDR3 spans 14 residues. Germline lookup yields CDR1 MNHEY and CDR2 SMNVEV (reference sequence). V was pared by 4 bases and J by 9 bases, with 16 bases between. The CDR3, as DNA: TGTGCCAGCAGTTCGGGGACTGGGCTAGGGCCCCAGCATTTT. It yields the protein CASSSGTGLGPQHF.